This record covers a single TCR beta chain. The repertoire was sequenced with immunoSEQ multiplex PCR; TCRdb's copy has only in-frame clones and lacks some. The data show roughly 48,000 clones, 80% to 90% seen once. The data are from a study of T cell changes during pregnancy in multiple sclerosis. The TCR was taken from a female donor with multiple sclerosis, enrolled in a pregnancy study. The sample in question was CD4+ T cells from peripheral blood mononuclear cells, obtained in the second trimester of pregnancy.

The CDR3 nucleotides are TGTGCCAGCAGCTCGGGACTAGCGGGAGTTGAGCAGTTCTTC. Its translation is CASSSGLAGVEQFF. This rearrangement joins TRBV7-9 to TRBJ2-1; 14 nucleotides match TRBD2. After removal of 4 bases from V and 9 bases from J, the junction contained 2 bases not matched to a gene. Germline V CDR1 and CDR2: SEHNR, FQNEAQ (reference sequence). This CDR3 region has 14 residues.